What follows are 32 T cell receptor beta chains derived from one specimen sequenced in a study of cytomegalovirus exposure and HLA in healthy donors. Amplification used 60 Vbeta primers and 13 Jbeta primers. TCRdb keeps only in-frame clones here, not all; method: immunoSEQ multiplex PCR. Among about 130,000 clones listed, about 86% were seen once. Sample: PBMCs. The receptors were gathered from a man between 18 and 35 years old in good health and CMV-seronegative.

The V and J genes are TRBV5-1 and TRBJ1-5; D might be TRBD1 (5 bases). CDR3 length: 15 amino acids. The V end was cut by 1 base, the J end by 4 bases, with 12 bases between. Germline V gene lookup returns CDR1 SGHRS and CDR2 YFSETQ. The CDR3 DNA reads TGCGCCAGCAGCTTGATATCCGGGGGAAATCAGCCCCAGCATTTT. Translation: CASSLISGGNQPQHF.

The chain joins TRBV30 to TRBJ1-6; D is uncertain. V lost 4 bases to trimming and J lost 7 bases, with 8 bases between them. Germline V CDR1 and CDR2: GTSNPN, SVGIG (reference sequence). The CDR3 runs 12 residues. CDR3 sequence: CAWNPVNSPLHF. The CDR3 bases are TGTGCCTGGAATCCAGTGAATTCACCCCTCCACTTT.

The genes are TRBV5-6 and TRBJ2-2, with TRBD1 matching over 8 bases. The CDR3 loop spans 15 amino acids. Germline CDR1 reads SGHDT; CDR2 reads YYEEEE. V trimming: 2 bases; J trimming: 5 bases; junction bases outside the gene matches: 5. CDR3 nucleotide sequence: TGTGCCAGCAGCTTTAGGACAGGGCGGACCGGGGAGCTGTTTTTT. Amino acid sequence: CASSFRTGRTGELFF.

This CDR3 is CASSVELAGEDTGELFF. CDR3 sequence (DNA): TGTGCCAGCAGCGTAGAACTAGCGGGGGAAGACACCGGGGAGCTGTTTTTT. The chain recombines TRBV9 with TRBJ2-2; 11 nucleotides match TRBD2. V was clipped by 0 bases and J by 3 bases; unmatched bases: 4. Germline V gene data show CDR1 as SGDLS and CDR2 as YYNGEE. The CDR3 spans 17 residues.

This CDR3 reads CASSQVRLLTGQTEAFF. The CDR3 region has the DNA TGCGCCAGCAGCCAAGTGAGGCTACTGACAGGTCAAACTGAAGCTTTCTTT. The chain links TRBV4-1 to TRBJ1-1; maybe TRBD1 (6 bases). Germline V gene sequence: CDR1 MGHRA, CDR2 YSYEKL. The CDR3 has 17 amino acids. V was pared by 1 base and J by 5 bases, with 20 bases between.

This sequence joins TRBV4-3 and TRBJ1-1; D is possibly TRBD1 (5 bases). The germline V gene has CDR1 LGHNA and CDR2 YSLEER. Trimming stripped 1 base from V and 0 bases from J, with 9 bases between. CDR3 size: 15 residues. The CDR3 loop is CASSQGGGLNTEAFF. The DNA of the CDR3 is TGCGCCAGCAGCCAAGGGGGGGGTCTGAACACTGAAGCTTTCTTT.

This clone came up once. The CDR3, as DNA: TGTGCCAGCAGTGAAGAAGTCTATGGCGGGGGTACCGATAATTCACCCCTCCACTTT. It specifies CASSEEVYGGGTDNSPLHF. This chain connects TRBV2 to TRBJ1-6; tentative D call: TRBD1 (5 bases). This CDR3 spans 19 amino acids. Trimming removed 1 base from V and 5 bases from J, with 21 bases in between. Germline V CDR1 and CDR2: SNHLY, FYNNEI.

The chain joins TRBV14 to TRBJ1-2, with a possible D match to TRBD1 (5 bases). Germline loops: CDR1 SGHDN, CDR2 FVKESK. This CDR3 comprises 14 residues. V was trimmed by 1 base and J by 8 bases, leaving 14 bases between them. CDR3: CASSQVRQGWGYTF. The CDR3 DNA sequence: TGTGCCAGCAGCCAAGTTCGGCAGGGTTGGGGCTACACCTTC.

The chain is built from TRBV4-1 and TRBJ2-7, with D hard to call. Trimming took off 0 bases at V and 3 bases at J, with 6 bases between the two ends. In germline, CDR1 is MGHRA, CDR2 YSYEKL. The CDR3 is made up of 13 amino acids. The CDR3 DNA sequence: TGCGCCAGCAGCCAAGATCAAAACTACGAGCAGTACTTC. Translating gives CASSQDQNYEQYF.

This chain uses TRBV5-8 with TRBJ1-5; D gene unclear. Between the trimmed V and J ends, which lost 3 bases and 0 bases, there was a span of 10 bases. Germline CDR1 reads SGHTS; CDR2 reads YDEGEE. The CDR3 extends over 15 amino acids. The CDR3 spells CASSYGLTSNQPQHF. The CDR3 DNA follows: TGTGCCAGCAGCTACGGACTGACTAGCAATCAGCCCCAGCATTTT.

This clone was counted a few times. The chain carries TRBV6-4 and TRBJ2-2, with 8 bases identical to TRBD2. Per germline, CDR1 MRHNA and CDR2 SNTAGT. This CDR3 region has 15 residues. V was pared by 2 bases and J by 3 bases, with 2 bases of the junction left unmatched. As DNA, the CDR3 is TGTGCCAGCAGTGACCGGGAGGGCGACACCGGGGAGCTGTTTTTT. It specifies CASSDREGDTGELFF.

The chain has TRBV6-1 and TRBJ1-1; 7 bases line up with TRBD1. The V gene end was trimmed by 2 bases and the J gene end by 4 bases; junction bases not matched to a gene: 7. CDR1 MNHNS and CDR2 SASEGT come from the germline V gene. CDR3 size: 15 residues. The CDR3 DNA reads TGTGCCAGCAGTGAACTAACAGGGGCAACCACTGAAGCTTTCTTT. Residues: CASSELTGATTEAFF.

V is TRBV30 and J is TRBJ1-6; D uncertain. V was trimmed by 3 bases and J by 14 bases, leaving 8 bases between them. The CDR3 contains 10 residues. Looked up from germline, CDR1 is GTSNPN and CDR2 is SVGIG (reference sequence). The chain's CDR3 is CAWRQVALHF. The CDR3 DNA reads TGTGCCTGGAGGCAGGTGGCCCTCCACTTT.

CDR3 sequence reads: CASSPGLARNEQFF. The CDR3 DNA follows: TGTGCCAGCAGCCCGGGACTAGCCCGGAATGAGCAGTTCTTC. This chain connects TRBV7-2 to TRBJ2-1, with TRBD2 matching 9 bases. The V segment lost 5 bases and the J segment 7 bases; nucleotides outside the gene matches: 6. The germline gives CDR1 SGHTA, CDR2 FQGNSA. The CDR3 contains 14 residues.

This clone was seen a handful of times. The genes are TRBV28 and TRBJ2-7; D perhaps matches TRBD1 (6 bases). CDR1 is MDHEN and CDR2 is SYDVKM in the germline V gene. Trimming left V 3 bases short and J 11 bases short, with 11 bases between. This CDR3 region has 11 residues. CDR3 residues: CASSFWAGEYF. The CDR3 region has the DNA TGTGCCAGCAGTTTCTGGGCAGGGGAGTACTTC.

The rearrangement joins TRBV7-2 to TRBJ1-5, with no clear D. Germline CDR1 and CDR2: SGHTA and FQGNSA. V was trimmed by 7 bases and J by 4 bases, leaving 5 bases between them. The CDR3 consists of 11 residues. CDR3 nucleotides: TGTGCCAGCACCCTGAATCAGCCCCAGCATTTT. As protein: CASTLNQPQHF.

V and J are TRBV5-1 and TRBJ2-7; TRBD2 might be the D (6 bases). CDR1 and CDR2 from the germline V gene are SGHRS and YFSETQ. This CDR3 is built from 16 residues. V lost 2 bases and J 1 base, leaving 16 bases between the germline ends. The CDR3 reads CASSFARGGPSYEQYF. Written as DNA, the CDR3 is TGCGCCAGCAGCTTCGCCCGGGGAGGACCTTCCTACGAGCAGTACTTC.

This clone was found a few times. CDR3 sequence: CASSRNRGPYEQYF. CDR3 sequence (DNA): TGTGCCAGCAGCCGAAACAGGGGCCCCTACGAGCAGTACTTC. The chain combines TRBV5-4 with TRBJ2-7, with 7 bases that match TRBD1. With V trimmed by 4 bases and J by 2 bases, 6 bases remained unmatched. There are 14 residues in the CDR3. Germline lookup yields CDR1 SGHNT and CDR2 YYREEE (reference sequence). The full variable domain, completed using reference TRBV5-4 and TRBJ2-7, is ETGVTQSPTHLIKTRGQQVTLRCSSQSGHNTVSWYQQALGQGPQFIFQYYREEENGRGNFPPRFSGLQFPNYSSELNVNALELDDSALYLCASSRNRGPYEQYFGPGTRLTVT.

This sequence joins TRBV11-2 and TRBJ1-4; the D gene is possibly TRBD1 (5 bases). The V gene's germline CDR1 is SGHAT and CDR2 FQNNGV. The CDR3 loop spans 15 amino acids. V was pared by 7 bases and J by 8 bases, with 20 bases between. CDR3 bases: TGTGCCAGCACCCTTAGCGGGCAGGGAAACGAAAAACTGTTTTTT. It specifies CASTLSGQGNEKLFF.

The genes are TRBV4-1 and TRBJ1-4; no definite D call. The CDR3 is 16 amino acids. Trimming took off 1 base at V and 4 bases at J, with 13 bases between the two ends. Germline CDR1 and CDR2: MGHRA and YSYEKL. CDR3 coding DNA: TGCGCCAGCAGCCAAGTCATCGGTCCTGATAATGAAAAACTGTTTTTT. Encoded protein: CASSQVIGPDNEKLFF.

The chain is built from TRBV20-1 and TRBJ2-1; 7 bases fit TRBD2. Trimming at V came to 1 base and at J to 13 bases, leaving 4 bases not matched to a gene. Germline assignment: CDR1 DFQATT and CDR2 SNEGSKA (reference sequence). The CDR3 runs 11 residues. The CDR3 DNA is TGCAGTGCTAGAGTAGAGCGGGGTCAGTTCTTC. It encodes CSARVERGQFF.

The chain couples TRBV2 to TRBJ2-2; a weak D match, TRBD1 (5 bases). This CDR3 has 15 amino acids. Trimming removed 6 bases at V and 1 base at J, with 12 bases between. Germline CDR1 and CDR2: SNHLY and FYNNEI. The CDR3 coding sequence is TGTGCCAGCAGCCCGGACACCCAGAACACCGGGGAGCTGTTTTTT. Its translation: CASSPDTQNTGELFF.

This chain connects TRBV4-3 to TRBJ2-7; 7 nucleotides agree with TRBD2. Trimming took 0 bases from V and 2 from J; bases not matched to a gene: 7. The germline V gene encodes CDR1 LGHNA and CDR2 YSLEER. The CDR3 covers 16 residues. CDR3 DNA: TGCGCCAGCAGCCAAGATATCGGGGGGAGCCCCTACGAGCAGTACTTC. It is translated as CASSQDIGGSPYEQYF.

The CDR3 spells CASRGDQIGDTIYF. In DNA form, the CDR3 reads TGTGCCAGCCGGGGGGACCAGATAGGAGACACCATATATTTT. The chain links TRBV21-1 to TRBJ1-3. TRBV21-1 is assigned pseudogene status. The CDR3 is made up of 14 amino acids.

This clone was counted only a few times. The chain has TRBV18 and TRBJ1-3, with D possibly TRBD1 on 5 matching bases. The CDR3 loop spans 18 amino acids. Between the trimmed V and J ends, which lost 3 bases and 2 bases, there was a span of 20 bases. CDR1 and CDR2 (germline): KGHSH, LQKENI. CDR3 protein: CASSPQGAFSIAGNTIYF. Written as DNA, the CDR3 is TGTGCCAGCTCACCCCAGGGTGCCTTTTCTATCGCTGGAAACACCATATATTTT.

The genes are TRBV28 and TRBJ1-1, with no clear D. Trimming took 8 bases from V and 11 from J, leaving 30 bases between them. The germline CDR1 and CDR2 sequences are MDHEN and SYDVKM. There are 16 residues in the CDR3. CDR3 sequence: CASAILRGGGTSRAFF. The CDR3 DNA follows: TGTGCCAGCGCGATCCTCCGGGGAGGTGGTACGTCTCGTGCTTTCTTT.

The chain is built from TRBV9 and TRBJ2-1, with TRBD2 matching 8 bases. Per the germline V gene, CDR1 is SGDLS and CDR2 is YYNGEE. V lost 4 bases to trimming and J lost 6 bases; unmatched junction nucleotides: 9. The length of the CDR3 is 15 residues. The CDR3 DNA reads TGTGCCAGCAGCCTATACGCGGGGGGCCTCAATGAGCAGTTCTTC. Translating it yields CASSLYAGGLNEQFF.

The CDR3 region has the DNA TGTGCCAGCAGCTTAGGGACAGGGGGCCCTAATGAAAAACTGTTTTTT. This gives the protein CASSLGTGGPNEKLFF. The rearrangement links TRBV7-6 to TRBJ1-4; 11 nucleotides line up with TRBD1. After removal of 1 base from V and 3 bases from J, the junction contained 1 base not matched to a gene. Germline loops: CDR1 SGHVS, CDR2 FNYEAQ. The CDR3 has 16 residues.

This clone was detected only once. The chain uses TRBV19 and TRBJ2-3; 8 bases agree with TRBD2. In germline, CDR1 is LNHDA, CDR2 SQIVND (reference sequence). This CDR3 comprises 16 residues. The junction had 4 bases not matched to a gene; V was cut back by 0 bases and J by 2 bases. The CDR3 DNA is TGTGCCAGTAGTATAGAGGGCGGGGGGCTCACAGATACGCAGTATTTT. Translating gives CASSIEGGGLTDTQYF.

The chain carries TRBV2 and TRBJ1-3, with D unresolved. The CDR3 is 16 residues long. Deletions cut 2 bases from V and 2 bases from J, with 13 bases between. Germline V gene lookup returns CDR1 SNHLY and CDR2 FYNNEI. CDR3 protein: CASSESAYVPGNTIYF. The CDR3 DNA reads as TGTGCCAGCAGTGAAAGTGCGTATGTACCTGGAAACACCATATATTTT.

CDR3 in amino acids: CASSLLAADEQYF. The CDR3 DNA sequence: TGTGCCAGCAGCTTACTAGCCGCGGACGAGCAGTACTTC. This chain joins TRBV7-9 and TRBJ2-7; D possibly corresponds to TRBD2 (5 bases). Germline assignment: CDR1 SEHNR and CDR2 FQNEAQ (reference sequence). Trimming left V 2 bases short and J 5 bases short, with 10 bases between. The CDR3 runs to 13 residues.

The V gene is TRBV18, the J gene TRBJ1-2, with unresolved D. Germline CDR1 is KGHSH and CDR2 is LQKENI. CDR3 length equals 14 residues. V was shortened by 0 bases and J by 4 bases, with 9 bases between the two germline ends. CDR3 sequence: CASSPPGQSYGYTF. The CDR3 DNA reads as TGTGCCAGCTCACCACCTGGGCAGAGCTATGGCTACACCTTC.